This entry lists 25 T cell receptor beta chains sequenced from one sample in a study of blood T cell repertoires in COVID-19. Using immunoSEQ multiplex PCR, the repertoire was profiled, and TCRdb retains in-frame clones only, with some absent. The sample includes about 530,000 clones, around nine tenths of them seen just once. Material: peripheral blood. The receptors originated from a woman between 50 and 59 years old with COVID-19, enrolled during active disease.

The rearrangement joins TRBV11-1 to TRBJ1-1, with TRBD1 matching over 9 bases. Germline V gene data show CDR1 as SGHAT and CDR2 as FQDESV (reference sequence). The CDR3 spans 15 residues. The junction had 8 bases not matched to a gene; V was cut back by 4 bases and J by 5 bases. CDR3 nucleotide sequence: TGTGCCAGCAGCTCCGGGAGGACAGGGGAAACTGAAGCTTTCTTT. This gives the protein CASSSGRTGETEAFF. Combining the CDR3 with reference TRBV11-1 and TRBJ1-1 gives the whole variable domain EAEVAQSPRYKITEKSQAVAFWCDPISGHATLYWYRQILGQGPELLVQFQDESVVDDSQLPKDRFSAERLKGVDSTLKIQPAELGDSAMYLCASSSGRTGETEAFFGQGTRLTVV.

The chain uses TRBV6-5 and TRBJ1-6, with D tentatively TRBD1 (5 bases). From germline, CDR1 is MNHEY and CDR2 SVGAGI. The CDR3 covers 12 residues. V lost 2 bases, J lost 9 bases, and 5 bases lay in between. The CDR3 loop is CASSYRGSPLHF. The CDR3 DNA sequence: TGTGCCAGCAGTTACAGGGGTTCACCCCTCCACTTT.

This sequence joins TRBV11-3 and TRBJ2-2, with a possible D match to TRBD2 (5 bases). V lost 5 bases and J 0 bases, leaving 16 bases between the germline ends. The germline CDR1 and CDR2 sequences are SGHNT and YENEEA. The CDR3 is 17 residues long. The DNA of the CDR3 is TGTGCCAGCAGCCCAGCGGCGGACCCAGCGAACACCGGGGAGCTGTTTTTT. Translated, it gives CASSPAADPANTGELFF.

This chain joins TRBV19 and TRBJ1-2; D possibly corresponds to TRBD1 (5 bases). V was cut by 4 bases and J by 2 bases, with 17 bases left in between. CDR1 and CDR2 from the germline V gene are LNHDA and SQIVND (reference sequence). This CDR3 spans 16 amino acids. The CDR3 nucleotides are TGTGCCAGTAGTAGGGGAGGAAGGGGTAGAAACTATGGCTACACCTTC. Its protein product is CASSRGGRGRNYGYTF.

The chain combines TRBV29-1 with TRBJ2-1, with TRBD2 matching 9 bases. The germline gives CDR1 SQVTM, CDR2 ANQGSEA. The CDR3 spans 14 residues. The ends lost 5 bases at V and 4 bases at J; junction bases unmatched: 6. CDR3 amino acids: CSVRQRGDYNEQFF. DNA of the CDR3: TGCAGCGTTCGACAGCGGGGGGATTACAATGAGCAGTTCTTC.

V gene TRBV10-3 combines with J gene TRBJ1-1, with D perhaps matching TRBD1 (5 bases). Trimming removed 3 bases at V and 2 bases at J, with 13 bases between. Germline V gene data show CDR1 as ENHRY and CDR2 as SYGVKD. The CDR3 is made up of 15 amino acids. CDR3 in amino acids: CAISEGGADNTEAFF. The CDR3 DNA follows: TGTGCCATCAGTGAAGGAGGGGCCGACAACACTGAAGCTTTCTTT.

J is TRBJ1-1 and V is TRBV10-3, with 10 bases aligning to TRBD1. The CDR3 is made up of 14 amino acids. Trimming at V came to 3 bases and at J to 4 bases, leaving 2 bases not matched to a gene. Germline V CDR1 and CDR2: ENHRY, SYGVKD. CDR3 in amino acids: CAISDGQGGTEAFF. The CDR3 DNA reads TGTGCCATCAGTGACGGACAGGGGGGCACTGAAGCTTTCTTT.

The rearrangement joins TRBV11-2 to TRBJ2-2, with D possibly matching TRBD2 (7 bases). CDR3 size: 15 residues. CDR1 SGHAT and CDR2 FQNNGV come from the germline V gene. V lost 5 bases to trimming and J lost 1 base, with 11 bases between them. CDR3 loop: CASSSGTLNTGELFF. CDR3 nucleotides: TGTGCCAGCAGCAGCGGGACACTGAACACCGGGGAGCTGTTTTTT.

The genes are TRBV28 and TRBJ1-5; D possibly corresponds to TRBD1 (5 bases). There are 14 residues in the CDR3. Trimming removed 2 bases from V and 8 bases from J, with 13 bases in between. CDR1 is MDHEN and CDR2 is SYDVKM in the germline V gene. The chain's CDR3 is CASSLTRPGEPQHF. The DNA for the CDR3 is TGTGCCAGCAGTTTAACCCGGCCGGGGGAGCCCCAGCATTTT.

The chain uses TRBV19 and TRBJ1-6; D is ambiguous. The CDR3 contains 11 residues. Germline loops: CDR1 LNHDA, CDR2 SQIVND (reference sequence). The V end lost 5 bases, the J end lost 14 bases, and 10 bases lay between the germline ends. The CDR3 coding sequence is TGTGCCAGTAGTCCCGGGTCGACCCTCCACTTT. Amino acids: CASSPGSTLHF.

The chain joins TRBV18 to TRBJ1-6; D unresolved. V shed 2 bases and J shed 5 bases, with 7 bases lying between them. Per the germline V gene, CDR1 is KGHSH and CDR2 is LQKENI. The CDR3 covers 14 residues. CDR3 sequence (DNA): TGTGCCAGCTCACCAAATACAGATAATTCACCCCTCCACTTT. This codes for CASSPNTDNSPLHF.

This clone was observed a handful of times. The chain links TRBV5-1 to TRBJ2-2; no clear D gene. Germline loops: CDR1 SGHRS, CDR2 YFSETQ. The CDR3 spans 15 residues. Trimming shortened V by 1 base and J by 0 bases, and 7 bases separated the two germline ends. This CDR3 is CASSLTTANTGELFF. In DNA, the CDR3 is TGCGCCAGCAGCTTGACCACGGCGAACACCGGGGAGCTGTTTTTT.

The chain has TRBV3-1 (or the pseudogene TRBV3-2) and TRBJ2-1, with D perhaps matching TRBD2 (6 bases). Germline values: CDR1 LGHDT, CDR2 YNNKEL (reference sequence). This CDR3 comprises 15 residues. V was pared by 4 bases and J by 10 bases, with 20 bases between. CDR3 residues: CASSPTPGPAGEQFF. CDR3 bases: TGTGCCAGCAGCCCAACTCCGGGGCCTGCGGGAGAGCAGTTCTTC.

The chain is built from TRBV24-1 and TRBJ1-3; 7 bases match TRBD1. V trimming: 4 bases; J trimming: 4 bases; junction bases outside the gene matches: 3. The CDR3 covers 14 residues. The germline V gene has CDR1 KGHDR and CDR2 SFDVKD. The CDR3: CATSETGSGNTIYF. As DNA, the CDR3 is TGTGCCACCAGTGAGACAGGGTCGGGAAACACCATATATTTT.

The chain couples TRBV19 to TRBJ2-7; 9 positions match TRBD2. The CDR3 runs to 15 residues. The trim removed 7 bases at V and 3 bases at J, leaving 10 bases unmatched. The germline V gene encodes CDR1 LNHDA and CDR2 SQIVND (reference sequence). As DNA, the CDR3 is TGTGCCAGTAACCCTCGGGCTAGCGGGGACTACGAGCAGTACTTC. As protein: CASNPRASGDYEQYF.

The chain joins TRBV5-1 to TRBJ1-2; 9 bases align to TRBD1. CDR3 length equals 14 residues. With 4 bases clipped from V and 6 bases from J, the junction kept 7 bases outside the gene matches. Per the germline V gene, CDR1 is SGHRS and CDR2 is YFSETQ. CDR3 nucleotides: TGCGCCAGCAGCCTAACCGGGACAGGGAATGGCTACACCTTC. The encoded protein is CASSLTGTGNGYTF.

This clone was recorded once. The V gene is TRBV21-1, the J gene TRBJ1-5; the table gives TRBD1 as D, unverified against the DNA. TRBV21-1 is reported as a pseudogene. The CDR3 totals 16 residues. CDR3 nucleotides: TGTGCCAGTGCAAGGGACTCGCAGGGGGCTAATCAGCCCCAGCATTTT. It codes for CASARDSQGANQPQHF.

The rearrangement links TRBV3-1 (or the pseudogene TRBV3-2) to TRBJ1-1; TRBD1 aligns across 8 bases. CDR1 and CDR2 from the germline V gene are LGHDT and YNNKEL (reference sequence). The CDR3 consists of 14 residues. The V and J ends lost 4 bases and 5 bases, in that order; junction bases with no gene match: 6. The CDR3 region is CASSPTDRGTEAFF. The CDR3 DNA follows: TGTGCCAGCAGCCCAACCGACAGGGGTACTGAAGCTTTCTTT.

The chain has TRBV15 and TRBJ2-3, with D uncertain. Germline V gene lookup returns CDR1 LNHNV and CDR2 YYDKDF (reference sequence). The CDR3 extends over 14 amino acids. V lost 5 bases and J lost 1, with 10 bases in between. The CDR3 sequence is CATSEVLGTDTQYF. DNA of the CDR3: TGTGCCACCAGCGAGGTGCTTGGCACAGATACGCAGTATTTT.

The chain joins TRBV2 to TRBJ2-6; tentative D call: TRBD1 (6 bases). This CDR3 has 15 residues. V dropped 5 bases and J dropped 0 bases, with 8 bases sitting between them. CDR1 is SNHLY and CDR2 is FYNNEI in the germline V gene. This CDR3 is CASSPGASGANVLTF. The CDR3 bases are TGTGCCAGCAGTCCAGGGGCCTCTGGGGCCAACGTCCTGACTTTC.

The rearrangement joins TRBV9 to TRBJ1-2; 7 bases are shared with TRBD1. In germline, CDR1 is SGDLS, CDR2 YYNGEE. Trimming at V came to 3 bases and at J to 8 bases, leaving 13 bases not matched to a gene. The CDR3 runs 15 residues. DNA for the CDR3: TGTGCCAGCAGCGCATTCTCGACAGGGACAAGAGGCTACACCTTC. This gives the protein CASSAFSTGTRGYTF.

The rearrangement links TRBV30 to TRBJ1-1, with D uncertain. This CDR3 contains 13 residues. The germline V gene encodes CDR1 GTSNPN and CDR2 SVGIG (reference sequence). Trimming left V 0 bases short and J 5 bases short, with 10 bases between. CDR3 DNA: TGTGCCTGGAGTGTACTAACCGGGACTGAAGCTTTCTTT. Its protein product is CAWSVLTGTEAFF.

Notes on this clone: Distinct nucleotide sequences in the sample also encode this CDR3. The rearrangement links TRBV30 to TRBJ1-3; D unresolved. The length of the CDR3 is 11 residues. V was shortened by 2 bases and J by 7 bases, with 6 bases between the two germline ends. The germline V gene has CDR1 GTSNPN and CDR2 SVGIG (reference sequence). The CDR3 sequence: CAWSPGNTIYF. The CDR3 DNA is TGTGCCTGGAGTCCGGGTAACACCATATATTTT.

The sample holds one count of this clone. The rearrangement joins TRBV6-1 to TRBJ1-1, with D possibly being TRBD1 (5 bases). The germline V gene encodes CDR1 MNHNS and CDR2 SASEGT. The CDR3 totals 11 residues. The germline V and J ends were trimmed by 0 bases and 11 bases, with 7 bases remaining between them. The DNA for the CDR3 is TGTGCCAGCAGTGAAGCGCGACAGGCTTTCTTT. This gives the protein CASSEARQAFF.

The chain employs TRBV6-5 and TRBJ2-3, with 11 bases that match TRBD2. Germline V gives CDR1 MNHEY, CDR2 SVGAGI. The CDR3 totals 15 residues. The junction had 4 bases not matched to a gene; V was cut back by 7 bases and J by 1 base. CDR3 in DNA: TGTGCCAGCACCGAACTAGCGGGGGGCACAGATACGCAGTATTTT. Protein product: CASTELAGGTDTQYF.